This TCR beta chain originates from a study of shared clonotypes between healthy human individuals (dated by TCRdb to 2018 to 2020). In terms of the full investigation: The cohort comprised a couple of women and a few men aged 18 to 49 years. The study deeply sequenced blood TCR repertoires of about 5 healthy adults to estimate repertoire size and the extent of clonotype sharing between individuals. For each donor, CD4 naive and CD4 memory were each given three plates, CD8 naive was given two plates, and CD8 memory was given one plate. Libraries were prepared and TCR repertoires were sequenced by different laboratories using diverse techniques, in order to increase sequencing depth and limit assay-specific biases. Between about 0.85 and 9.5 billion PBMCs per donor were obtained by leukapheresis.

The trim is 5 bases for V and 5 bases for J, with a gap of 12 bases between the germline ends. From the cysteine through the phenylalanine, the CDR3 covers 13 amino acids. Only the CDR3 region is kept as DNA, spanning 39 bases read in frame from base 1. Looking up the germline V gene yields CDR1 SGHVS and CDR2 FQNEAQ. As regards this clone: Its antigen specificity is not known. Nothing much larger sits one base from this clone, and base qualities are not available.

Using the deep immunoSEQ assay, multiplex PCR amplified TCR CDR3 regions from genomic DNA. Extracted genomic DNA from each cell subset was spread evenly across all wells of several immunoSEQ 96-well plates, with each plate serving as a replicate. For sorted subsets, around 200 ng genomic DNA, equal to some 28,000 T cell genomes, was loaded into each replicate PCR. Purified libraries were measured with a Qubit 3.0 fluorometer, size-checked on a Bioanalyzer 2100, and measured again with the KAPA Library Quantification kit. Each immunoSEQ 96-well plate was sequenced on its own single-read 150-cycle Illumina NextSeq 550 flow cell. The original pipeline was this. Because the immunoSEQ output held only junctional sequences and lacked quality scores, the filtering could not match the filtering applied to full-length reads. To assign V/J genes and CDR3, sequences were annotated using PyIR, a Python wrapper for IgBLAST v1.9, with IMGT germline references. Any read was removed if the V/J assignment was weak (E-value above 1e-6), the CDR3 was missing, or the read contained stop codons, out-of-frame junctions, or ambiguous translated residues. V3J clonotypes were defined as sequences sharing the same inferred V gene, J gene, and CDR3 amino acid sequence. To compute the percentage overlap between repertoires, the number of shared unique clonotypes was divided by the size of the smaller repertoire. Richness of each repertoire was evaluated using RTK rarefaction, the Chao1 estimator, and Recon v2.1 estimates of unobserved clonotypes. Generation probabilities were computed with OLGA for all TCRbeta clonotypes obtained by the gDNA method from four donors. Held by TCRdb, this immuneACCESS table contains in-frame sequences only and omits some clones. Under half of the omission traces to an unresolved V gene where checked; the cause of the rest is unknown. V, J and clone size are taken as reported in that table, and D and trimming were inferred from the DNA itself. The table for this sample lists 1.5 million to 2.5 million clones; roughly 95% of them were counted only once. Under 1.5% of the sample rests with the top ten.

Overall study results and their limits: Estimated clonotype richness was generally larger for naive than for memory subsets. The small number of donors limited the genetic and exposure-history diversity represented. Pairwise subsampling indicated that sequencing depth was expected to affect the degree of clonotype sharing among donors. Sampling was limited to blood, and TCR repertoires in tissue likely differ from TCR repertoires in blood. Incomplete sequencing was indicated by rarefaction of sorted-subset datasets, despite the large sequencing depth. Compared with non-shared clonotypes, clonotypes shared by all four sorted-subset donors had higher generation probabilities. When a handful of donors were compared, the shared fraction of clonotypes was around 5% for naive CD4, less than 4% for naive CD8, 2% to 2.5% for memory CD4, and 0.4% for memory CD8.

For the CD8 naive samples, CD45RO-negative cells were positively selected for CCR7, yielding a CD45RA+CCR7+ population from which TemRA cells were excluded. The donors were healthy, HIV-negative adults with no recently reported acute infections or vaccinations. Every donor was a Caucasian adult living in Nashville, Tennessee, USA. After blood collection by leukapheresis, PBMCs were isolated using Ficoll-Histopaque density gradient centrifugation and then cryopreserved in the vapor phase of liquid nitrogen. Purity and quantity of every magnetically sorted T cell population were checked by analytical flow cytometry. Genomic DNA was isolated from each sorted fraction and quantified by UV absorbance on a Nanodrop 2000c.

This receptor was taken from a man aged 18 to 29 in good health. Sequencing used naive CD8+ T cells sorted from blood. According to the study, the label for this sample's cell subset or site signals: CD45RA+CCR7+. Recombination joined TRBV7-8 with TRBJ2-5; TRBD1 is a possible D gene, resting on 6 matching bases. This receptor carries the CDR3 CASSNRDTETQYF. The nucleotides read TGTGCCAGCAGCAACCGGGACACGGAGACCCAGTACTTC. Supplemented by the reference TRBV7-8 and TRBJ2-5 proteins around the CDR3, the complete variable domain is GAGVSQSPRYKVAKRGQDVALRCDPISGHVSLFWYQQALGQGPEFLTYFQNEAQLDKSGLPSDRFFAERPEGSVSTLKIQRTQQEDSAVYLCASSNRDTETQYFGPGTRLLVL.